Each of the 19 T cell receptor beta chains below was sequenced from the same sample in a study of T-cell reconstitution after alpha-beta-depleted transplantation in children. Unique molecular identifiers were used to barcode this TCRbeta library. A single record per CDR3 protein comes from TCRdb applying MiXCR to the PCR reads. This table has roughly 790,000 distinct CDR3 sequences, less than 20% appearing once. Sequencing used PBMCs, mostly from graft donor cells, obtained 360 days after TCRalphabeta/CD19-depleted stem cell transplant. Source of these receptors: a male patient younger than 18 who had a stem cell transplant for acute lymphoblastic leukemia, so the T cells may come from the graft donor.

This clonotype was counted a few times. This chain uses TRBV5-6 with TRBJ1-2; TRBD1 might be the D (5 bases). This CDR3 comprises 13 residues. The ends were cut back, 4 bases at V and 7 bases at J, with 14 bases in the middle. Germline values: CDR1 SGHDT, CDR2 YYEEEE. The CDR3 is CASSLTAAIGYTF. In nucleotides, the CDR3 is TGTGCCAGCAGCCTGACAGCGGCCATTGGCTACACCTTC.

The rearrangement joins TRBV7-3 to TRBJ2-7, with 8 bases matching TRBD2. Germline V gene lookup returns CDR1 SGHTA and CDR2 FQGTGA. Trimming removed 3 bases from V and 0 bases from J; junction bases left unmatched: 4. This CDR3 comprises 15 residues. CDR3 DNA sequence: TGTGCCAGCAGCTTCCAAGCGGGAGCCTCCTACGAGCAGTACTTC. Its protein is CASSFQAGASYEQYF.

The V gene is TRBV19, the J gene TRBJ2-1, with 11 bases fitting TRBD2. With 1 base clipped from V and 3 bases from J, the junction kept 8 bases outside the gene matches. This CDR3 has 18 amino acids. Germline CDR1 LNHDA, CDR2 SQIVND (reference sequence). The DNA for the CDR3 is TGTGCCAGTAGTATAGGGCTAGCGGGAGGCCGTGACTACAATGAGCAGTTCTTC. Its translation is CASSIGLAGGRDYNEQFF.

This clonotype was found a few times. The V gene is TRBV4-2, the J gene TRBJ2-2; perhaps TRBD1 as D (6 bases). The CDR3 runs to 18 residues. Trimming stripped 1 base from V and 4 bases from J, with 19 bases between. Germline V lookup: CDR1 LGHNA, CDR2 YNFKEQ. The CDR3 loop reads CASSQVLLGAIRTGELFF. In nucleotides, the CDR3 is TGTGCCAGCAGCCAAGTGCTCCTGGGGGCGATACGCACCGGGGAGCTGTTTTTT.

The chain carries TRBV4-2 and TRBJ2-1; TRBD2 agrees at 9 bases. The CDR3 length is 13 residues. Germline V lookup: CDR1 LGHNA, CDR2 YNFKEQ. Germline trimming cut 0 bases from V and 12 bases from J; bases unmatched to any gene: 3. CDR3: CASSQEGGLAQFF. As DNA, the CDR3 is TGTGCCAGCAGCCAAGAAGGGGGACTAGCGCAGTTCTTC.

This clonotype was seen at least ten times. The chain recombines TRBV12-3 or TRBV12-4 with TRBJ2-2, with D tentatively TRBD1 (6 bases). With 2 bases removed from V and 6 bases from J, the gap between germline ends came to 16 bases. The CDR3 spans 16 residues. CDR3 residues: CASSLYHGQGPGELFF. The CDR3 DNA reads TGTGCCAGCAGTTTATACCACGGTCAGGGGCCCGGGGAGCTGTTTTTT.

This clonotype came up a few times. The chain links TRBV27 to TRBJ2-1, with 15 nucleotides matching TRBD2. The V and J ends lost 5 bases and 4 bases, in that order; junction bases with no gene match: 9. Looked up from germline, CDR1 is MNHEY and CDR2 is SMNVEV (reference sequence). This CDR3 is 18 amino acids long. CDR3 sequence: CASSPHRTSGRVYNEQFF. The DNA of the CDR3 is TGTGCCAGCAGTCCGCACCGGACTAGCGGGAGGGTTTACAATGAGCAGTTCTTC.

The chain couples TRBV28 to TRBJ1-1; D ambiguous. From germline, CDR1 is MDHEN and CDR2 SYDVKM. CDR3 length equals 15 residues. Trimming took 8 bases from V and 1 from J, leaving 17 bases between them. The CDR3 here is CASDTTSMGNTEAFF. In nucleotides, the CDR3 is TGTGCCAGCGACACTACCTCTATGGGGAACACTGAAGCTTTCTTT.

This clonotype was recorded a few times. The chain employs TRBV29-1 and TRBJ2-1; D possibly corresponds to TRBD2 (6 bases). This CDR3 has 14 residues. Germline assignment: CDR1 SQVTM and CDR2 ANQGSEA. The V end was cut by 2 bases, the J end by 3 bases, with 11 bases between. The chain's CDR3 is CSVESGLDYNEQFF. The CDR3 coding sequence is TGCAGCGTTGAAAGCGGGTTGGACTACAATGAGCAGTTCTTC.

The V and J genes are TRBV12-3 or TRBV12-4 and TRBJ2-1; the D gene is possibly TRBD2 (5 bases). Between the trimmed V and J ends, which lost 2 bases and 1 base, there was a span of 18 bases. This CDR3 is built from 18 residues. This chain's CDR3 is CASSLSIRRGPSYNEQFF. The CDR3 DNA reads TGTGCCAGCAGTTTAAGTATCAGGAGAGGGCCTTCCTACAATGAGCAGTTCTTC.

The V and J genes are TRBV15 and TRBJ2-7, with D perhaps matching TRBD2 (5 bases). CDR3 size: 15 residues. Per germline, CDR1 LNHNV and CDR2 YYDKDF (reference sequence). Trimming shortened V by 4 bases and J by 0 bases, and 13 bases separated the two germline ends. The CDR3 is CATSISGRTSYEQYF. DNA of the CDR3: TGTGCCACCAGCATAAGTGGGAGAACCTCCTACGAGCAGTACTTC.

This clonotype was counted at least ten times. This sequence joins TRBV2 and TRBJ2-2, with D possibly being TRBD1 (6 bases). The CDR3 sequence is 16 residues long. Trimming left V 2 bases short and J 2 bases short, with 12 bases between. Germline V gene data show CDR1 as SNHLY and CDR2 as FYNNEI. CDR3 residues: CASSEMDRPNTGELFF. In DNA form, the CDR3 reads TGTGCCAGCAGTGAAATGGACAGACCTAACACCGGGGAGCTGTTTTTT. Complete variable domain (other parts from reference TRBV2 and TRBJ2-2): EPEVTQTPSHQVTQMGQEVILRCVPISNHLYFYWYRQILGQKVEFLVSFYNNEISEKSEIFDDQFSVERPDGSNFTLKIRSTKLEDSAMYFCASSEMDRPNTGELFFGEGSRLTVL.

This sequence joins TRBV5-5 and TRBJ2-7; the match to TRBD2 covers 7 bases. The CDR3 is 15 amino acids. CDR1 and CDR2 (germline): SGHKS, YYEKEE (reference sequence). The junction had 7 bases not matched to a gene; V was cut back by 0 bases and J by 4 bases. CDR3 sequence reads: CASSLGRAGRYEQYF. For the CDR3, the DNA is TGTGCCAGCAGCTTGGGCCGAGCGGGAAGATACGAGCAGTACTTC.

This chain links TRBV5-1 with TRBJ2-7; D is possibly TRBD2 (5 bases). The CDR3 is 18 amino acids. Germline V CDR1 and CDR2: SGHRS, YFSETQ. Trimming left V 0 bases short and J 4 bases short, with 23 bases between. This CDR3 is CASSLGVSWRTSPYEQYF. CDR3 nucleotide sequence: TGCGCCAGCAGCTTGGGGGTAAGTTGGAGGACGTCCCCATACGAGCAGTACTTC.

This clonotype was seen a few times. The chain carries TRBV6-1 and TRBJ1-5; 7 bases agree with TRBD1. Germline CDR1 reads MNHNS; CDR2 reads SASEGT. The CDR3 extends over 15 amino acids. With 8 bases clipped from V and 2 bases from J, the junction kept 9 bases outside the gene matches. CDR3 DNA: TGTGCCAGCGGCCCCGGGACAGCCCGCAATCAGCCCCAGCATTTT. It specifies CASGPGTARNQPQHF.

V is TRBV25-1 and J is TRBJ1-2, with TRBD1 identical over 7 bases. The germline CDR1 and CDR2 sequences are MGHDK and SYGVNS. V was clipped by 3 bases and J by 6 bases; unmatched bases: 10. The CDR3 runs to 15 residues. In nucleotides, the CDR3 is TGTGCCAGCAGTGATGATTGGACAGGATGGAATGGCTACACCTTC. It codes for CASSDDWTGWNGYTF.

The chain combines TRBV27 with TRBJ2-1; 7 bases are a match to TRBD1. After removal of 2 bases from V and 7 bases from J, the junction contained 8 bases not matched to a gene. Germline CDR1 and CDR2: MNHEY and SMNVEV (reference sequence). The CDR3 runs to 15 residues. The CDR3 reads CASSLRGGAFNEQFF. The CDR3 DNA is TGTGCCAGCAGTTTACGAGGGGGCGCATTTAATGAGCAGTTCTTC.

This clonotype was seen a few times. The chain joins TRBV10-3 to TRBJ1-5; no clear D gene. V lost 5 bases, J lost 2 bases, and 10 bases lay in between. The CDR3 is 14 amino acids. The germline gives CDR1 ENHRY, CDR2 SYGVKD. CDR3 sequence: CAISLDLGNQPQHF. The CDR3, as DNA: TGTGCCATCAGTCTTGACCTCGGCAATCAGCCCCAGCATTTT.

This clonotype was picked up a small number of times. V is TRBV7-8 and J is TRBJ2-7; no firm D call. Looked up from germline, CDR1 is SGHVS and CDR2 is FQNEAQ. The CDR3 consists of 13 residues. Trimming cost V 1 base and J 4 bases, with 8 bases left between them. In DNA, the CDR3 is TGTGCCAGCAGCTTAGGCAGGATGTACGAGCAGTACTTC. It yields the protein CASSLGRMYEQYF.